The clone carrying this T cell receptor beta chain showed up just once. Its specificity is unknown. The data stem from a study of T cell responses to AZD1222 COVID-19 vaccine. General observations from the study: Unmutated regions of variants are reportedly targeted by nearly half of spike-specific TCRs.

Assay: immunoSEQ multiplex PCR; the TCRdb copy retains only in-frame clones and omits some. This table holds more than 140,000 clones, about nine tenths found once. The TCR originated in an adult in good health. The sequencing here drew on peripheral blood, taken on day 0 of MenACWY control vaccination.

CDR3 in DNA: TGCGCCAGCAGCCAAGATTTTAGAGAGCGGGACTCCTACGAGCAGTACTTC. This gives the protein CASSQDFRERDSYEQYF. The gene calls are TRBV4-3 and TRBJ2-7, with 7 bases aligning to TRBD2. After removal of 0 bases from V and 0 bases from J, the junction contained 8 bases not matched to a gene. The CDR3 is 17 residues long. In germline, CDR1 is LGHNA, CDR2 YSLEER.